These 17 T cell receptor beta chains were all obtained from the same sample, sequenced in a study of response to subunit inactivated influenza vaccine. Each CDR3 protein is one row after TCRdb ran MiXCR on the RT-PCR reads. This repertoire shows around 710,000 distinct CDR3 sequences, about 14% found once; its top ten account for roughly 6.4%. The specimen comprised PBMCs from blood, sampled roughly 15 days before vaccination. Receptors were obtained from a man aged 50 to 59 who received an inactivated influenza vaccine.

In its sample, this clonotype was seen a few times. The gene calls are TRBV30 and TRBJ2-3, with D possibly matching TRBD1 (5 bases). V shed 3 bases and J shed 13 bases, with 17 bases lying between them. The CDR3 covers 12 residues. The germline V gene encodes CDR1 GTSNPN and CDR2 SVGIG (reference sequence). Here the CDR3 reads CAWSPGQEIKYF. CDR3 nucleotides: TGTGCCTGGAGCCCCGGACAAGAAATAAAGTATTTT. Together with reference TRBV30 and TRBJ2-3, the CDR3 gives the full variable domain: SQTIHQWPATLVQPVGSPLSLECTVEGTSNPNLYWYRQAAGRGLQLLFYSVGIGQISSEVPQNLSASRPQDRQFILSSKKLLLSDSGFYLCAWSPGQEIKYFGPGTRLTVL.

The chain couples TRBV27 to TRBJ2-3; no reliable D call. CDR3 size: 13 residues. Germline V gives CDR1 MNHEY, CDR2 SMNVEV (reference sequence). Trimming pared 3 bases from V and 3 bases from J, leaving 7 bases between. CDR3 in amino acids: CASSFIGTDTQYF. Written as DNA, the CDR3 is TGTGCCAGCAGTTTCATAGGGACAGATACGCAGTATTTT.

This clonotype was seen repeatedly, ten times or more. The V call is TRBV5-1, the J call TRBJ2-1; TRBD2 aligns across 8 bases. With V trimmed by 4 bases and J by 4 bases, 10 bases remained unmatched. Germline CDR1 is SGHRS and CDR2 is YFSETQ. This CDR3 comprises 16 residues. Written as DNA, the CDR3 is TGCGCCAGCAGCCCGGGGGTAGCGGGAATTTACAATGAGCAGTTCTTC. Translated, it gives CASSPGVAGIYNEQFF.

This clonotype was detected many times. J is TRBJ1-6 and V is TRBV4-3, with a weak D call TRBD1 (6 bases). The V end was cut by 0 bases, the J end by 10 bases, with 13 bases between. Germline V gene lookup returns CDR1 LGHNA and CDR2 YSLEER. The CDR3 runs to 15 residues. The CDR3 protein is CASSQDRGRGSPLHF. The CDR3 DNA is TGCGCCAGCAGCCAAGATCGGGGGCGGGGATCACCCCTCCACTTT.

This clonotype came up a few times. The chain joins TRBV5-5 to TRBJ2-3, with TRBD2 identical over 14 bases. The CDR3 is 18 amino acids. V shed 3 bases and J 2 bases; nucleotides not matched to a gene: 8. CDR1 and CDR2 from the germline V gene are SGHKS and YYEKEE (reference sequence). The CDR3 sequence is CASSSGTSGSSLTDTQYF. Written as DNA, the CDR3 is TGTGCCAGCAGCTCCGGGACTAGCGGGAGTTCCCTCACAGATACGCAGTATTTT.

This clonotype showed up many times. The V gene is TRBV7-8, the J gene TRBJ1-5, with 12 bases aligning to TRBD1. V trimming: 5 bases; J trimming: 1 base; junction bases outside the gene matches: 12. The CDR3 covers 19 residues. Germline assignment: CDR1 SGHVS and CDR2 FQNEAQ. CDR3 sequence reads: CASSATGTGGSWSNQPQHF. CDR3 DNA sequence: TGTGCCAGCAGCGCTACCGGGACAGGGGGCTCATGGAGCAATCAGCCCCAGCATTTT.

The sample holds many counts of this clonotype. The chain recombines TRBV7-9 with TRBJ2-7; D not resolved. V was cut by 4 bases and J by 3 bases, with 10 bases left in between. The CDR3 sequence is 13 residues long. The germline V gene encodes CDR1 SEHNR and CDR2 FQNEAQ (reference sequence). In DNA form, the CDR3 reads TGTGCCAGCAGCTCTAGGTACCTCTACGAGCAGTACTTC. Its protein is CASSSRYLYEQYF.

A few counts support this clonotype. The chain is built from TRBV5-1 and TRBJ2-5; unclear D gene. The CDR3 has 14 residues. The V gene's germline CDR1 is SGHRS and CDR2 YFSETQ. V lost 1 base to trimming and J lost 1 base, with 8 bases between them. CDR3 DNA sequence: TGCGCCAGCAGCTTGTGGGCAGCCCAAGAGACCCAGTACTTC. Encoded protein: CASSLWAAQETQYF.

Many counts were recorded for this clonotype. The J gene is TRBJ2-3, the V gene TRBV29-1; the D is unclear. Germline V gives CDR1 SQVTM, CDR2 ANQGSEA. Trimming stripped 7 bases from V and 1 base from J, with 3 bases between. The CDR3 runs 10 residues. CDR3: CSGGTDTQYF. The CDR3 DNA is TGCAGCGGGGGCACAGATACGCAGTATTTT.

The gene calls are TRBV6-1 and TRBJ1-5, with D tentatively TRBD1 (5 bases). Germline assignment: CDR1 MNHNS and CDR2 SASEGT. Deletions cut 5 bases from V and 4 bases from J, with 12 bases between. CDR3 length equals 14 residues. CDR3 DNA sequence: TGTGCCAGCAGTCCAGGGCCGCCAAATCAGCCCCAGCATTTT. As protein: CASSPGPPNQPQHF.

V gene TRBV6-1 combines with J gene TRBJ1-1; no firm D call. Trimming shortened V by 4 bases and J by 0 bases, and 9 bases separated the two germline ends. The CDR3 has 14 amino acids. Germline V gene data show CDR1 as MNHNS and CDR2 as SASEGT. The CDR3 DNA is TGTGCCAGCAGTGGACTAGGGCTGAACACTGAAGCTTTCTTT. It is translated as CASSGLGLNTEAFF.

This clonotype was recorded only once. One end of the junction fails to match germline, which may point to a read error. The gene calls are TRBV27 and TRBJ1-5; the D is unclear. This CDR3 contains 17 residues. CDR1 and CDR2 (germline): MNHEY, SMNVEV (reference sequence). CDR3 nucleotide sequence: TGTGCCAGCTGTTTATCGGGAGCAGAGGGCTTCAATCAGCCCCAGCATTTT. Translation gives CASCLSGAEGFNQPQHF.

This chain connects TRBV7-9 to TRBJ2-7, with D hard to call. The germline gives CDR1 SEHNR, CDR2 FQNEAQ (reference sequence). V was pared by 1 base and J by 3 bases, with 7 bases between. The CDR3 runs to 13 residues. Here the CDR3 DNA reads TGTGCCAGCAGCTTAGGGATTAACTACGAGCAGTACTTC. Residues: CASSLGINYEQYF.

This clonotype turned up a few times. CDR3 amino acids: CASSLRSTRTGYFHEQYF. CDR3 sequence (DNA): TGTGCCAGCAGTTTAAGGTCAACCAGGACGGGATACTTCCACGAGCAGTACTTC. The chain has TRBV27 and TRBJ2-7; D perhaps matches TRBD2 (5 bases). The CDR3 is 18 residues long. CDR1 is MNHEY and CDR2 is SMNVEV in the germline V gene (reference sequence). Trimming shortened V by 2 bases and J by 5 bases, and 25 bases separated the two germline ends.

V usage is TRBV5-1 and J usage is TRBJ2-1; D is ambiguous. Germline-derived CDR1 and CDR2 are SGHRS and YFSETQ. The CDR3 loop spans 15 amino acids. Trimming removed 4 bases at V and 1 base at J, with 12 bases between. In nucleotides, the CDR3 is TGCGCCAGCAGCCCCCCATTGGGATCCTACAATGAGCAGTTCTTC. As protein: CASSPPLGSYNEQFF.

There are a few counts of this clonotype. J is TRBJ2-1 and V is TRBV19; tentatively, D is TRBD2 (6 bases). Trimming took off 4 bases at V and 4 bases at J, with 17 bases between the two ends. CDR1 LNHDA and CDR2 SQIVND come from the germline V gene (reference sequence). The CDR3 is 16 residues long. CDR3 protein: CASSTVTRPSYNEQFF. The CDR3 DNA follows: TGTGCCAGTAGTACCGTGACTAGGCCCTCTTACAATGAGCAGTTCTTC.

The chain recombines TRBV4-3 with TRBJ2-3, with D possibly being TRBD1 (6 bases). CDR3 length: 16 residues. Trimming removed 0 bases from V and 6 bases from J, with 16 bases in between. CDR1 is LGHNA, CDR2 YSLEER, per germline. The CDR3 region is CASSQDLLGAGDTQYF. In nucleotides, the CDR3 is TGCGCCAGCAGCCAAGACCTGTTGGGGGCTGGGGATACGCAGTATTTT.